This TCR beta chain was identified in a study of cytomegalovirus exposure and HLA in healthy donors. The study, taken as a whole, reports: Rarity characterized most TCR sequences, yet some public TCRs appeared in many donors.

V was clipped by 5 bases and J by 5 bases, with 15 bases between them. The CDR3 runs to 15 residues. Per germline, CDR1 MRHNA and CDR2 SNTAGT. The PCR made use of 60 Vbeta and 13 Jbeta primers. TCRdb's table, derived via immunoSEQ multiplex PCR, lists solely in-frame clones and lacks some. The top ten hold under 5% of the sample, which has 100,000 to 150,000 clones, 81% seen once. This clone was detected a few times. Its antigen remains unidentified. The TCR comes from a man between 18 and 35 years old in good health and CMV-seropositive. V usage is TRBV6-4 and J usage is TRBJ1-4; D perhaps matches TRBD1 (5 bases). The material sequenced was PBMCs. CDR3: CASSSSGASNEKLFF. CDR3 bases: TGTGCCAGCAGTAGTAGTGGGGCCTCGAATGAAAAACTGTTTTTT.